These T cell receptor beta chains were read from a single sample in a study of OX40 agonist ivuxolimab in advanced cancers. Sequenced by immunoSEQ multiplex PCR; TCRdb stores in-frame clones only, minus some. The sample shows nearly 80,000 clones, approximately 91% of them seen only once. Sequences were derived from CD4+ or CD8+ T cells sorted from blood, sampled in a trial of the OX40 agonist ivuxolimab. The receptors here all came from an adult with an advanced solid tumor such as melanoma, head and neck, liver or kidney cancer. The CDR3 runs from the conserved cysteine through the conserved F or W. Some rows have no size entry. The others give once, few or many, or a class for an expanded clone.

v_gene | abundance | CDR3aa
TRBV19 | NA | CASSIPPGRLQGHYGYTF
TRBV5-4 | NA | CASSASSGRQETQYF
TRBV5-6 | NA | CASSLGTSNQPQHF
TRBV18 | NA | CASSPRRDRAVYEQYF
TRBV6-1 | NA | CASRGIGQTNSPLHF
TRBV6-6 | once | CASSPRATSAGNEQFF
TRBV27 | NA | CASRTSGGRQELFF
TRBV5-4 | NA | CASSSASGPDYEQYF
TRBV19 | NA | CASSPGRLNEKLFF
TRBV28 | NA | CATKGGNQPQHF
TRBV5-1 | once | CASSLSSRNTGELFF
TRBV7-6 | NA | CASSSGLAGEYPDTQYF
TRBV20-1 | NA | CSASSPGELFF
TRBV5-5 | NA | CASSLGQGWGYTF
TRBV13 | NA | CASSPHLGTGSTIYF
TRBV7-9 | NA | CASSLLGREPGNTIYF
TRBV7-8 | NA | CASSLRAGIQETQYF
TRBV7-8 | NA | CASSRGLAETSYEQYF
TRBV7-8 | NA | CASSFSGGPNYGYTF
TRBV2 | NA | CASSADRSSTDTQYF
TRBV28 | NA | CASGQEDQPQHF
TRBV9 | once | CASSTRDRGTDTQYF